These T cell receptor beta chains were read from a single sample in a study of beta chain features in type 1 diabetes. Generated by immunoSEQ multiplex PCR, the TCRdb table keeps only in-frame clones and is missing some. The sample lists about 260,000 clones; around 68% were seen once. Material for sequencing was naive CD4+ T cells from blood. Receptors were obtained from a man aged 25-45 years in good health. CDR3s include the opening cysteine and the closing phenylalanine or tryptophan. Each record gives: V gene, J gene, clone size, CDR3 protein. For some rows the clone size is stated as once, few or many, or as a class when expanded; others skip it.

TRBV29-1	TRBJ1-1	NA	CSVRSGGTEAFF
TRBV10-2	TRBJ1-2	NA	CASSALTLLYGYTF
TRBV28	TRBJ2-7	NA	CASPSTGGEQYF
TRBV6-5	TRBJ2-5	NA	CASSYYSQETQYF
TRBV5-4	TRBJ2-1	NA	CASRPGVYNEQFF
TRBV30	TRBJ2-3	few	CAWDRVRDTQYF
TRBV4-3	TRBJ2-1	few	CASSPRALYNEQFF
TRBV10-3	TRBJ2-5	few	CAISTSSGETQYF
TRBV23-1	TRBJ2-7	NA	CARGFPGRSVSYEQYF
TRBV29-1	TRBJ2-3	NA	CSVGGDGTDTQYF
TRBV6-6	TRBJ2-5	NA	CASRSGLAGLETQYF
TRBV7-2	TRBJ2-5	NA	CASSPWGRETQYF
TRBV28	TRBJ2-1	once	CASSHRLAPNEQFF
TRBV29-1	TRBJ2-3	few	CSVLGPTDTQYF
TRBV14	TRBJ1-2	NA	CASRREGRLDGYTF
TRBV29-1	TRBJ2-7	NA	CSVEDTGLSYEQYF
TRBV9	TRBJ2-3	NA	CASSRYGGRADTQYF
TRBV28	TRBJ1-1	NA	CASSSSSVPTEAFF
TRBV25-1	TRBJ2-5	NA	CASRGWDSKKETQYF
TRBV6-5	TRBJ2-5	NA	CASSYPNTETQYF
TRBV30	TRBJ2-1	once	CAWSVSGLAVEQFF
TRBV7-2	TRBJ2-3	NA	CASSLGQGATTQYF
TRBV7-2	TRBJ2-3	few	CASSLARTDTQYF
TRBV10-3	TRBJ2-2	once	CAIKHNTGELFF
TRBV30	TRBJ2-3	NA	CAWAYRGGDTQYF
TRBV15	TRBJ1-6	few	CATSRARAGHNSPLHF
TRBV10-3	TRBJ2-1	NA	CALRPGQGYEQFF
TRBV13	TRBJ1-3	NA	CASGTGLLSSGNTIYF
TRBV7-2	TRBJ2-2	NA	CASSLYRGVPGELFF
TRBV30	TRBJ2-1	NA	CAWSVTVGPKYQSSYNEQFF
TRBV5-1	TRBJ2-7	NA	CASSLAGQDEQYF
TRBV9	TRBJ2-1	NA	CASSVLGADLPGEQFF
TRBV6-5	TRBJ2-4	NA	CAISAAAELQEQSF
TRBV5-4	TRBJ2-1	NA	CASSHRDKGGTEQFF
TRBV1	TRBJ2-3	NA	CTSSQDGADTQYF
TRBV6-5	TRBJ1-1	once	CASSDRVTDTEAFF
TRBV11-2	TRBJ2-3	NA	CASSGRTGVTQYF
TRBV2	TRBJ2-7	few	CASRTLDRAQYF